These 31 T cell receptor beta chains originate from one sample sequenced in a study of follicular helper T cells after annual influenza vaccination. The time point denotes: 2014-2015 season, pre-vaccination. Profiled with immunoSEQ multiplex PCR; TCRdb holds only in-frame clones, not every one. The top ten clones hold 0.4% to 0.5% of a sample with approximately 12,000 clones, roughly 78% of them seen once. Sequencing was performed on CXCR5- memory CD4+ T cells sorted from blood, taken on the day of influenza vaccination. These receptors came from an adult who received the influenza vaccine.

The gene calls are TRBV9 and TRBJ2-5, with 13 bases identical to TRBD2. Trimming took 0 bases from V and 7 from J; bases not matched to a gene: 3. In germline, CDR1 is SGDLS, CDR2 YYNGEE. The CDR3 is 15 amino acids. The CDR3 DNA reads TGTGCCAGCAGCGTAGGCGGGACTAGCGGGGTGACCCAGTACTTC. This gives the protein CASSVGGTSGVTQYF.

The chain carries TRBV10-3 and TRBJ2-3; perhaps TRBD2 as D (6 bases). CDR1 and CDR2 (germline): ENHRY, SYGVKD. The CDR3 is 16 residues long. V shed 5 bases and J shed 4 bases, with 19 bases lying between them. The CDR3 DNA follows: TGTGCCATCAGTTCGACGACTAGTCGCAGGGCAGATACGCAGTATTTT. Amino acid sequence: CAISSTTSRRADTQYF.

This sequence joins TRBV6-6 and TRBJ1-5; TRBD1 might be the D (5 bases). Per the germline V gene, CDR1 is MNHNY and CDR2 is SVGAGI (reference sequence). V gave up 0 bases and J gave up 6 bases, with 12 bases separating them. The CDR3 extends over 15 amino acids. The CDR3 loop is CASSYSGGVGQPQHF. DNA of the CDR3: TGTGCCAGCAGTTACTCGGGGGGGGTGGGTCAGCCCCAGCATTTT.

The rearrangement joins TRBV10-3 to TRBJ1-1, with D hard to call. CDR3 size: 14 residues. V was clipped by 7 bases and J by 3 bases, with 15 bases between them. From germline, CDR1 is ENHRY and CDR2 SYGVKD. CDR3 amino acids: CAITGGGRDTEAFF. For the CDR3, the DNA is TGTGCCATCACCGGCGGAGGGCGGGACACTGAAGCTTTCTTT.

V usage is TRBV15 and J usage is TRBJ1-1; D ambiguous. Deletions cut 0 bases from V and 0 bases from J, with 14 bases between. The length of the CDR3 is 17 residues. Germline CDR1 is LNHNV and CDR2 is YYDKDF (reference sequence). CDR3 bases: TGTGCCACCAGCAGAGATTATCGAGAGATTATGAACACTGAAGCTTTCTTT. Encoded protein: CATSRDYREIMNTEAFF.

The rearrangement links TRBV27 to TRBJ1-5, with 7 bases aligning to TRBD1. The V gene's germline CDR1 is MNHEY and CDR2 SMNVEV (reference sequence). This CDR3 spans 15 amino acids. J lost 2 bases, V lost 3 bases, and 4 bases had no gene match. The CDR3 nucleotides are TGTGCCAGCAGTTTGACAGGGATTCGCAATCAGCCCCAGCATTTT. It yields the protein CASSLTGIRNQPQHF.

This clone was detected a few times. The V and J genes are TRBV11-2 and TRBJ2-3, with 9 bases that match TRBD2. CDR3 length equals 16 residues. V dropped 1 base and J dropped 1; count of bases not matched to a gene: 3. Germline CDR1 and CDR2: SGHAT and FQNNGV. The CDR3 sequence is CASSLVSGGGTDTQYF. For the CDR3, the DNA is TGTGCCAGCAGCTTAGTTAGCGGGGGAGGCACAGATACGCAGTATTTT.

J is TRBJ2-7 and V is TRBV27; D perhaps matches TRBD1 (7 bases). The CDR3 is 14 residues long. Trimming removed 4 bases from V and 5 bases from J, with 15 bases in between. Germline V CDR1 and CDR2: MNHEY, SMNVEV (reference sequence). The CDR3 nucleotides read TGTGCCAGCAGTTCCCGACAGGGAGGACACGAGCAGTACTTC. This encodes CASSSRQGGHEQYF.

This clone appeared once. The rearrangement joins TRBV27 to TRBJ2-1, with 11 bases aligning to TRBD2. V lost 5 bases, J lost 0 bases, and 12 bases stayed unmatched. Germline CDR1 is MNHEY and CDR2 is SMNVEV (reference sequence). The CDR3 extends over 19 amino acids. The DNA of the CDR3 is TGTGCCAGCAGTACCCCCCTAGCGGGGGGCCGGAGCTCCTACAATGAGCAGTTCTTC. Its translation is CASSTPLAGGRSSYNEQFF.

This clone was seen a handful of times. The rearrangement uses TRBV6-5 and TRBJ1-6; no clear D. Trimming took off 0 bases at V and 10 bases at J, with 16 bases between the two ends. The CDR3 has 16 amino acids. The germline CDR1 and CDR2 sequences are MNHEY and SVGAGI. CDR3 coding DNA: TGTGCCAGCAGTTACTCGCAAGGACCGTGGTACTCACCCCTCCACTTT. It codes for CASSYSQGPWYSPLHF.

The gene calls are TRBV7-8 and TRBJ2-7; 8 bases line up with TRBD1. V shed 7 bases and J 6 bases; nucleotides not matched to a gene: 11. Germline V CDR1 and CDR2: SGHVS, FQNEAQ. This CDR3 has 14 residues. The CDR3 DNA sequence: TGTGCCAGCAACCCTCAGGGGGCCGGCAGCGAGCAGTACTTC. Translating it yields CASNPQGAGSEQYF.

The chain joins TRBV5-4 to TRBJ2-3; D remains ambiguous. Between the trimmed V and J ends, which lost 2 bases and 5 bases, there was a span of 9 bases. CDR1 is SGHNT, CDR2 YYREEE, per germline (reference sequence). This CDR3 is built from 13 residues. In DNA, the CDR3 is TGTGCCAGCAGCTTCCTGGTGGGAGATACGCAGTATTTT. Protein product: CASSFLVGDTQYF.

This chain uses TRBV10-3 with TRBJ2-7; either TRBD1 or TRBD2 may fit D (5 bases each). In germline, CDR1 is ENHRY, CDR2 SYGVKD. This CDR3 contains 18 residues. V gave up 3 bases and J gave up 3 bases, with 24 bases separating them. This CDR3 reads CAISEGGPGTTIDYEQYF. The CDR3 bases are TGTGCCATCAGTGAAGGTGGGCCGGGGACCACTATTGACTACGAGCAGTACTTC.

The rearrangement links TRBV19 to TRBJ1-3, with D perhaps TRBD1 (5 bases). Trimming removed 4 bases at V and 1 base at J, with 8 bases between. This CDR3 region has 14 residues. Germline V gene lookup returns CDR1 LNHDA and CDR2 SQIVND (reference sequence). The CDR3 DNA reads TGTGCCAGTAGTACGGGACTATCTGGAAACACCATATATTTT. Translation gives CASSTGLSGNTIYF.

In the case of this clone: It is unclear where the CDR3 begins or ends on the DNA, so no DNA is shown, and the CDR3 is as TCRdb lists it. This chain uses TRBV27 with TRBJ2-7. Per germline, CDR1 MNHEY and CDR2 SMNVEV (reference sequence). The CDR3 comprises 13 residues, both ends counted. CDR3 protein: CASSSSRGAKQYF.

This chain uses TRBV28 with TRBJ1-5, with 8 bases that match TRBD1. The CDR3 contains 14 residues. V shed 5 bases and J 6 bases; nucleotides not matched to a gene: 6. CDR1 MDHEN and CDR2 SYDVKM come from the germline V gene. The CDR3 DNA reads as TGTGCCAGCAGTCTCACAGGGGGGTTTCAGCCCCAGCATTTT. Translated, it gives CASSLTGGFQPQHF.

The J gene is TRBJ2-7, the V gene TRBV19; unclear D gene. Germline V lookup: CDR1 LNHDA, CDR2 SQIVND (reference sequence). There are 13 residues in the CDR3. V was clipped by 5 bases and J by 3 bases, with 11 bases between them. The CDR3 spells CASSPAPYYEQYF. CDR3 DNA: TGTGCCAGTAGTCCAGCGCCTTACTACGAGCAGTACTTC.

The genes are TRBV11-2 and TRBJ2-7, with TRBD1 matching 10 bases. Germline V gene data show CDR1 as SGHAT and CDR2 as FQNNGV. The CDR3 sequence is 16 residues long. V trimming: 1 base; J trimming: 4 bases; junction bases outside the gene matches: 7. CDR3 region: CASSLAPDRGLYEQYF. For the CDR3, the DNA is TGTGCCAGCAGCTTAGCCCCAGACAGGGGGCTTTACGAGCAGTACTTC. The full variable domain, completed using reference TRBV11-2 and TRBJ2-7, is EAGVAQSPRYKIIEKRQSVAFWCNPISGHATLYWYQQILGQGPKLLIQFQNNGVVDDSQLPKDRFSAERLKGVDSTLKIQPAKLEDSAVYLCASSLAPDRGLYEQYFGPGTRLTVT.

This chain uses TRBV5-1 with TRBJ2-7; maybe TRBD2 (6 bases). Germline V gene data show CDR1 as SGHRS and CDR2 as YFSETQ. V was pared by 4 bases and J by 5 bases, with 16 bases between. The CDR3 covers 14 residues. CDR3 sequence reads: CASSAASGLNEQYF. The CDR3 DNA is TGCGCCAGCAGCGCCGCCTCGGGACTTAACGAGCAGTACTTC.

The chain recombines TRBV11-3 with TRBJ2-5; D assignment may be TRBD1 or TRBD2 (5 bases each). The CDR3 extends over 16 amino acids. V lost 7 bases and J 4 bases, leaving 22 bases between the germline ends. Germline loops: CDR1 SGHNT, CDR2 YENEEA. CDR3 DNA sequence: TGTGCCAGCACCCGGGGCACAGTACCGGGGAGAGAGACCCAGTACTTC. It translates to CASTRGTVPGRETQYF.

The rearrangement uses TRBV7-8 and TRBJ2-5, with D maybe TRBD1 (5 bases). Deletions cut 3 bases from V and 1 base from J, with 12 bases between. Germline V gene data show CDR1 as SGHVS and CDR2 as FQNEAQ. There are 15 residues in the CDR3. Here the CDR3 reads CASSLGLSPQETQYF. Here the CDR3 DNA reads TGTGCCAGCAGCTTGGGGCTGTCCCCCCAAGAGACCCAGTACTTC.

This chain joins TRBV6-5 and TRBJ1-2; D possibly corresponds to TRBD1 (5 bases). Per germline, CDR1 MNHEY and CDR2 SVGAGI. V lost 6 bases and J lost 2, with 13 bases in between. The CDR3 consists of 14 residues. DNA of the CDR3: TGTGCCAGCAGCCCCGGTTCAGGGAACTATGGCTACACCTTC. It translates to CASSPGSGNYGYTF.

This clone has more than one count but fewer than ten. V and J are TRBV10-3 and TRBJ1-2; D not certain. CDR1 ENHRY and CDR2 SYGVKD come from the germline V gene. The CDR3 contains 14 residues. Trimming cost V 5 bases and J 3 bases, with 13 bases left between them. As DNA, the CDR3 is TGTGCCATCAGTATACGGAACATTGACTATGGCTACACCTTC. Protein sequence: CAISIRNIDYGYTF.

The chain couples TRBV7-9 to TRBJ1-2, with D perhaps TRBD1 (5 bases). V lost 6 bases and J lost 2, with 10 bases in between. Germline V CDR1 and CDR2: SEHNR, FQNEAQ (reference sequence). The CDR3 extends over 13 amino acids. CDR3 in amino acids: CASSLQENYGYTF. DNA of the CDR3: TGTGCCAGCAGTTTACAGGAGAACTATGGCTACACCTTC.

The chain is built from TRBV18 and TRBJ2-6; TRBD2 is a possible D gene (6 bases). Trimming stripped 6 bases from V and 4 bases from J, with 13 bases between. The CDR3 is made up of 15 amino acids. CDR1 is KGHSH and CDR2 is LQKENI in the germline V gene. CDR3 loop: CASSAPRGGANVLTF. The CDR3 nucleotides read TGTGCCAGCTCGGCCCCACGGGGGGGGGCCAACGTCCTGACTTTC.

The chain joins TRBV9 to TRBJ1-3, with D uncertain. The ends were cut back, 4 bases at V and 1 base at J, with 12 bases in the middle. The length of the CDR3 is 15 residues. Germline V CDR1 and CDR2: SGDLS, YYNGEE. The CDR3 region has the DNA TGTGCCAGCAGCAGTAGTACTTTATCTGGAAACACCATATATTTT. It encodes CASSSSTLSGNTIYF.

This clone came up a few times. The gene calls are TRBV9 and TRBJ2-7; D is unresolved. The CDR3 contains 15 residues. Trimming took 3 bases from V and 2 from J, leaving 15 bases between them. In germline, CDR1 is SGDLS, CDR2 YYNGEE. The CDR3 DNA follows: TGTGCCAGCAGCGCCGTTCCGTCCGCGGCCTACGAGCAGTACTTC. Its translation: CASSAVPSAAYEQYF.

This chain joins TRBV18 and TRBJ2-5, with D maybe TRBD1 (5 bases). The V gene lost 0 bases and the J gene lost 9 bases, with 11 bases spanning the gap. Germline loops: CDR1 KGHSH, CDR2 LQKENI. The CDR3 is 13 residues long. CDR3 sequence (DNA): TGTGCCAGCTCACCACCGAGTATACAGGCCCAGTACTTC. Its protein product is CASSPPSIQAQYF.

The chain uses TRBV7-3 and TRBJ2-3, with no clear D. Trimming removed 4 bases from V and 2 bases from J, with 7 bases in between. This CDR3 contains 13 residues. In germline, CDR1 is SGHTA, CDR2 FQGTGA. The CDR3 loop reads CASSSANTDTQYF. CDR3 coding DNA: TGTGCCAGCAGCTCGGCAAACACAGATACGCAGTATTTT.

This clone was observed a single time. At the DNA level, this CDR3 is encoded by other sequences in the same sample as well. The rearrangement uses TRBV2 and TRBJ1-2; maybe TRBD1 (5 bases). Germline V gene sequence: CDR1 SNHLY, CDR2 FYNNEI. CDR3 size: 14 residues. Trimming left V 5 bases short and J 8 bases short, with 18 bases between. The DNA for the CDR3 is TGTGCCAGCAGTTACACTGACAGAGCAGAGGGCTACACCTTC. Translation gives CASSYTDRAEGYTF.

J is TRBJ1-6 and V is TRBV4-1; D not certain. The germline V gene has CDR1 MGHRA and CDR2 YSYEKL. The V end lost 1 base, the J end lost 4 bases, and 8 bases lay between the germline ends. The CDR3 contains 15 residues. The CDR3 bases are TGCGCCAGCAGCCAAGGGTCCGGGTATAATTCACCCCTCCACTTT. It encodes CASSQGSGYNSPLHF.